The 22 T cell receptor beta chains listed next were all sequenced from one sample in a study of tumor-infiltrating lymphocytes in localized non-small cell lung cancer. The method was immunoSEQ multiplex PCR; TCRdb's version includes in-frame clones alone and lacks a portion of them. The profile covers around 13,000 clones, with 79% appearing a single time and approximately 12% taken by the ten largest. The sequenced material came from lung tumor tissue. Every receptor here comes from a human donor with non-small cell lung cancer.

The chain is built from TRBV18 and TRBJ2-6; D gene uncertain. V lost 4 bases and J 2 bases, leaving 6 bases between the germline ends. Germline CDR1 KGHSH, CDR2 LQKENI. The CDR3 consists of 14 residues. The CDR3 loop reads CASSQGTGANVLTF. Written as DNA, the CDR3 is TGTGCCAGCTCACAGGGAACTGGGGCCAACGTCCTGACTTTC.

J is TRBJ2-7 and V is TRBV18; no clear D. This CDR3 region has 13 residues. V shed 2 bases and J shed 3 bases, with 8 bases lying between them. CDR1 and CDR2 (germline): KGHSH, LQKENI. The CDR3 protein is CASSPLVDYEQYF. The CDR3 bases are TGTGCCAGCTCACCATTAGTAGACTACGAGCAGTACTTC.

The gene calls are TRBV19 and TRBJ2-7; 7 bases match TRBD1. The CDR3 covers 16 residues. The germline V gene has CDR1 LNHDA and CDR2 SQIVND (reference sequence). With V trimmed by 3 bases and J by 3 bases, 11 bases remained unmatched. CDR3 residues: CASSMQVPGQFYEQYF. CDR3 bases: TGTGCCAGTAGTATGCAGGTACCGGGACAGTTCTACGAGCAGTACTTC.

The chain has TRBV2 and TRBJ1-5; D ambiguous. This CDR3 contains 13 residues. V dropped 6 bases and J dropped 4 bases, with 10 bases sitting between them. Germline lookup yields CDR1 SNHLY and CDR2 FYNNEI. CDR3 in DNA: TGTGCCAGCAGCGAGGACCTGAATCAGCCCCAGCATTTT. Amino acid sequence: CASSEDLNQPQHF.

This CDR3 reads CASSQVRSGGELFF. CDR3 DNA sequence: TGTGCCAGCAGCCAAGTTCGTTCCGGCGGGGAGCTGTTTTTT. V usage is TRBV14 and J usage is TRBJ2-2, with no clear D. This CDR3 is built from 14 residues. The V end was cut by 1 base, the J end by 7 bases, with 10 bases between. The V gene's germline CDR1 is SGHDN and CDR2 FVKESK.

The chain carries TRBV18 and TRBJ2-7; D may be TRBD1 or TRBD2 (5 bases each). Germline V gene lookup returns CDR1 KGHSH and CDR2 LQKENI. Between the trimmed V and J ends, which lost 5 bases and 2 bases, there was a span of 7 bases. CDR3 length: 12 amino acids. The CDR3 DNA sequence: TGTGCCAGCTCAAGGGACGCCTACGAGCAGTACTTC. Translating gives CASSRDAYEQYF.

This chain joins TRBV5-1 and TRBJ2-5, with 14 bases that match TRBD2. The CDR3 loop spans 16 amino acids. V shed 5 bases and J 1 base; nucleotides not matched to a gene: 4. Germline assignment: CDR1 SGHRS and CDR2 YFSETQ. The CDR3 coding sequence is TGCGCCAGCAGTTACGGACTAGCGGGAGGCCAAGAGACCCAGTACTTC. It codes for CASSYGLAGGQETQYF.

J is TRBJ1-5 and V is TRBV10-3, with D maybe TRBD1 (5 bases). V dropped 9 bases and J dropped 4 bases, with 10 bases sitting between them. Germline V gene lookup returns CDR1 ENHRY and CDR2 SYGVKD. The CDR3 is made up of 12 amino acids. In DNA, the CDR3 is TGTGCCATAGGGGAGGATAATCAGCCCCAGCATTTT. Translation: CAIGEDNQPQHF.

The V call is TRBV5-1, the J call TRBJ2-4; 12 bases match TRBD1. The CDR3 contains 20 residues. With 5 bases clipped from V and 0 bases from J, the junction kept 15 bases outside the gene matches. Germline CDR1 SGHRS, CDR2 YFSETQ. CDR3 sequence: CASRALPGQGASLAKNIQYF. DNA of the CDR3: TGCGCCAGCAGGGCCCTTCCGGGACAGGGGGCGTCTCTAGCCAAAAACATTCAGTACTTC. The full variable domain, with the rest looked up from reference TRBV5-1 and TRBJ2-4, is KAGVTQTPRYLIKTRGQQVTLSCSPISGHRSVSWYQQTPGQGLQFLFEYFSETQRNKGNFPGRFSGRQFSNSRSEMNVSTLELGDSALYLCASRALPGQGASLAKNIQYFGAGTRLSVL.

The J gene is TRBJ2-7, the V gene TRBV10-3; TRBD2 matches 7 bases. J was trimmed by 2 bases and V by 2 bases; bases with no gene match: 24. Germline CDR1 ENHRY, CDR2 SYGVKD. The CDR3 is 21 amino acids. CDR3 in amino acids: CAISEPTTHRHSGAKTYEQYF. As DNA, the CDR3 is TGTGCCATCAGTGAGCCCACCACCCACCGACACAGCGGGGCTAAAACCTACGAGCAGTACTTC.

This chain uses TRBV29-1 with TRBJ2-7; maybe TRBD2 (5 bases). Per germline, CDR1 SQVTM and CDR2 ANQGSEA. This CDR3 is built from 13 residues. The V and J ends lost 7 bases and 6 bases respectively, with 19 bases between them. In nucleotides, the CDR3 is TGCAGCGCCCGCTCTCCGGGGTCTCCCGAGCAGTACTTC. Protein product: CSARSPGSPEQYF.

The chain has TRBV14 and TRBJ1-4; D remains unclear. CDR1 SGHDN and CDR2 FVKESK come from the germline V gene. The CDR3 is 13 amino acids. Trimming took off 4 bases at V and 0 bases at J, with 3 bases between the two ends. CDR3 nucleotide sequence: TGTGCCAGCAGCCGGACAACTAATGAAAAACTGTTTTTT. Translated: CASSRTTNEKLFF.

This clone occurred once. CDR3 DNA sequence: TGTGCCAGCATAGGGGGACCCTACAATGAGCAGTTCTTC. Its protein is CASIGGPYNEQFF. The chain employs TRBV25-1 and TRBJ2-1; D is perhaps TRBD1 (6 bases). The V gene's germline CDR1 is MGHDK and CDR2 SYGVNS. V was cut by 7 bases and J by 2 bases, with 9 bases left in between. CDR3 length: 13 residues.

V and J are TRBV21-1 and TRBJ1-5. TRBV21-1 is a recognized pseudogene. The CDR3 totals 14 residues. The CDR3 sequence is CASSKGVGNQPQHF. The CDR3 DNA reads TGTGCCAGCAGCAAAGGGGTGGGCAATCAGCCCCAGCATTTT.

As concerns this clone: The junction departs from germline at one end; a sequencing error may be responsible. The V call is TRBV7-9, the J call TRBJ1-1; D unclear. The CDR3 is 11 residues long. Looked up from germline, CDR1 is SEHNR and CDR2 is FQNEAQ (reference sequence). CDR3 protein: CASSLRSLKDF. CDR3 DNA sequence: TGTGCCAGCAGCTTACGGAGCCTGAAGGACTTT.

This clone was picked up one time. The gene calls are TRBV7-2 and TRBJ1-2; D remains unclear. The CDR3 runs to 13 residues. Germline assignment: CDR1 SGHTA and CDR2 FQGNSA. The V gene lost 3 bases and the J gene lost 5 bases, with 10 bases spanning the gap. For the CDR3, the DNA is TGTGCCAGCAGCTTCAGCCAGGTTTATGGCTACACCTTC. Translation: CASSFSQVYGYTF.

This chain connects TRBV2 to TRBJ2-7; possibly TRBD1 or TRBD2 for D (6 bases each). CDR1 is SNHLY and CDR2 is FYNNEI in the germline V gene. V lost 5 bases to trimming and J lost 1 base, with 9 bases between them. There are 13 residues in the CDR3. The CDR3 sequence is CASSRGRSYEQYF. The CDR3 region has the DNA TGTGCCAGCAGTCGGGGGCGGTCCTACGAGCAGTACTTC.

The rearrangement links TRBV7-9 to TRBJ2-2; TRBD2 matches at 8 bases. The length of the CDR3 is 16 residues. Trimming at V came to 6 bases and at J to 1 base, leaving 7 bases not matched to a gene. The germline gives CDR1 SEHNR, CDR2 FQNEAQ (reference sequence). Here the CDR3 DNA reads TGTGCCAGCAGTTTATTCGGGACTAGGAACACCGGGGAGCTGTTTTTT. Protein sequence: CASSLFGTRNTGELFF.

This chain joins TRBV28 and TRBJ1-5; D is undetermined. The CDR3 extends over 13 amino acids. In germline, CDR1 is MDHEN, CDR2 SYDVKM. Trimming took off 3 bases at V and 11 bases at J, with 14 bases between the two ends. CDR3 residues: CASSFPGFPSQHF. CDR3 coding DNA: TGTGCCAGCAGTTTTCCAGGCTTCCCGTCCCAGCATTTT.

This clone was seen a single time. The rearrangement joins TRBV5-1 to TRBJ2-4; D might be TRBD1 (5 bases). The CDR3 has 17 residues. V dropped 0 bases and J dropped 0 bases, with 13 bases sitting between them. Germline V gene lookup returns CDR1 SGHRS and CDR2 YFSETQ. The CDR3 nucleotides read TGCGCCAGCAGCTTGGGGTCCCAGGGTAGAGCCAAAAACATTCAGTACTTC. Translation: CASSLGSQGRAKNIQYF.

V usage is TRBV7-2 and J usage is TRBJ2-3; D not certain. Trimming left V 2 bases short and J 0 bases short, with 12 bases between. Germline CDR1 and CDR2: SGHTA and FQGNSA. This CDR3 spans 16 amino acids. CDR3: CASSLRRPRSTDTQYF. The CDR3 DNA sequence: TGTGCCAGCAGCTTAAGGCGGCCCCGTAGCACAGATACGCAGTATTTT.

The CDR3 sequence: CASSPQGSNQPQHF. As DNA, the CDR3 is TGTGCCAGCAGCCCTCAGGGGAGCAATCAGCCCCAGCATTTT. The chain has TRBV7-2 and TRBJ1-5; D may be TRBD1 (6 bases). The CDR3 extends over 14 amino acids. Germline assignment: CDR1 SGHTA and CDR2 FQGNSA. V lost 5 bases and J lost 1, with 9 bases in between.